This entry lists 24 T cell receptor beta chains sequenced from one sample in a study of T cell responses to AZD1222 COVID-19 vaccine. TCRdb keeps only in-frame clones here, not all; method: immunoSEQ multiplex PCR. The data show around 150,000 clones, about 90% seen once. The source material was peripheral blood, sampled on day 0 of AZD1222 vaccination. The receptor set was obtained from an adult in good health.

This chain joins TRBV19 and TRBJ1-5; D remains unclear. Germline V CDR1 and CDR2: LNHDA, SQIVND (reference sequence). The CDR3 is 15 residues long. V shed 3 bases and J shed 3 bases, with 12 bases lying between them. CDR3 sequence: CASSISRTPNQPQHF. The CDR3 DNA follows: TGTGCCAGTAGTATCAGCAGGACCCCCAATCAGCCCCAGCATTTT.

The chain is built from TRBV6-5 and TRBJ1-1; TRBD1 matches 8 bases. Germline V gene sequence: CDR1 MNHEY, CDR2 SVGAGI. J lost 8 bases, V lost 4 bases, and 3 bases had no gene match. This CDR3 region has 12 residues. This chain's CDR3 is CASSFRDREAFF. CDR3 in DNA: TGTGCCAGCAGTTTTAGGGACAGGGAAGCTTTCTTT.

The V gene is TRBV19, the J gene TRBJ2-2; possibly TRBD2 for D (5 bases). The CDR3 is 15 residues long. V gave up 4 bases and J gave up 1 base, with 10 bases separating them. Germline CDR1 LNHDA, CDR2 SQIVND (reference sequence). The CDR3 spells CASSRGVGNTGELFF. The DNA for the CDR3 is TGTGCCAGTAGTAGGGGAGTAGGGAACACCGGGGAGCTGTTTTTT. Full variable domain (remainder filled in from reference TRBV19 and TRBJ2-2): DGGITQSPKYLFRKEGQNVTLSCEQNLNHDAMYWYRQDPGQGLRLIYYSQIVNDFQKGDIAEGYSVSREKKESFPLTVTSAQKNPTAFYLCASSRGVGNTGELFFGEGSRLTVL.

The chain links TRBV7-8 to TRBJ2-2, with 11 bases lining up with TRBD2. The CDR3 runs 16 residues. Germline loops: CDR1 SGHVS, CDR2 FQNEAQ. The V gene end was trimmed by 3 bases and the J gene end by 7 bases; junction bases not matched to a gene: 7. The CDR3 region has the DNA TGTGCCAGCAGCTTGGTAGCGGGAGGGCCCAGCGGGGAGCTGTTTTTT. Translating gives CASSLVAGGPSGELFF. Supplemented by reference TRBV7-8 and TRBJ2-2, the full variable domain reads GAGVSQSPRYKVAKRGQDVALRCDPISGHVSLFWYQQALGQGPEFLTYFQNEAQLDKSGLPSDRFFAERPEGSVSTLKIQRTQQEDSAVYLCASSLVAGGPSGELFFGEGSRLTVL.

A few counts support this clone. The chain carries TRBV20-1 and TRBJ2-7; TRBD1 matches at 10 bases. The germline gives CDR1 DFQATT, CDR2 SNEGSKA (reference sequence). V lost 3 bases to trimming and J lost 1 base; unmatched junction nucleotides: 3. There are 14 residues in the CDR3. This CDR3 reads CSASDRGRSYEQYF. CDR3 bases: TGCAGTGCTAGTGACAGGGGGCGTTCCTACGAGCAGTACTTC.

V gene TRBV10-1 combines with J gene TRBJ2-3; D unclear. The length of the CDR3 is 11 residues. Per germline, CDR1 WNHNN and CDR2 SYGVQD (reference sequence). The CDR3 spells CAGRSTDTQYF. The CDR3 DNA sequence: TGCGCGGGTAGGAGCACAGATACGCAGTATTTT.

This clone was seen a single time. V usage is TRBV9 and J usage is TRBJ2-3, with TRBD1 identical over 8 bases. V lost 3 bases to trimming and J lost 3 bases; unmatched junction nucleotides: 15. Germline V lookup: CDR1 SGDLS, CDR2 YYNGEE. This CDR3 spans 18 amino acids. CDR3 region: CASSASGPTGVLTDTQYF. DNA of the CDR3: TGTGCCAGCAGCGCCAGTGGTCCGACAGGGGTGTTAACAGATACGCAGTATTTT.

V is TRBV29-1 and J is TRBJ1-1; perhaps TRBD1 as D (6 bases). Trimming shortened V by 6 bases and J by 3 bases, and 14 bases separated the two germline ends. This CDR3 has 13 residues. Germline lookup yields CDR1 SQVTM and CDR2 ANQGSEA. The CDR3 spells CSVRMGGYTEAFF. The CDR3, as DNA: TGCAGCGTCCGGATGGGGGGCTACACTGAAGCTTTCTTT.

This chain links TRBV28 with TRBJ2-5, with TRBD2 matching 7 bases. The CDR3 sequence is 14 residues long. Unmatched junction bases numbered 13, after V lost 10 bases and J lost 5 bases. The V gene's germline CDR1 is MDHEN and CDR2 SYDVKM. In nucleotides, the CDR3 is TGTGCCACCCGGTGGGGCGGGAGCAGGGAGACCCAGTACTTC. This sequence encodes CATRWGGSRETQYF.

This chain connects TRBV19 to TRBJ2-2; tentatively, D is TRBD2 (6 bases). This CDR3 has 15 residues. Trimming left V 3 bases short and J 4 bases short, with 12 bases between. Germline CDR1 LNHDA, CDR2 SQIVND (reference sequence). The CDR3 sequence: CASSIRGLATGELFF. CDR3 nucleotides: TGTGCCAGTAGTATTAGGGGACTTGCCACCGGGGAGCTGTTTTTT.

This clone was counted a few times. The V and J genes are TRBV7-4 and TRBJ2-7; the match to TRBD1 covers 7 bases. This CDR3 has 19 amino acids. The junction had 19 bases not matched to a gene; V was cut back by 1 base and J by 4 bases. Per the germline V gene, CDR1 is SGHVT and CDR2 is SQSDAQ. The CDR3 loop is CASSLGGGESETQRYEQYF. The CDR3 nucleotides are TGTGCCAGCAGCTTAGGAGGGGGCGAGAGCGAAACTCAGAGGTACGAGCAGTACTTC.

The V gene is TRBV20-1, the J gene TRBJ2-7, with TRBD2 as a possible D gene (5 bases). CDR1 is DFQATT and CDR2 is SNEGSKA in the germline V gene (reference sequence). This CDR3 is 14 amino acids long. The V end was cut by 3 bases, the J end by 2 bases, with 14 bases between. The chain's CDR3 is CSASGSGLTYEQYF. The CDR3 DNA is TGCAGTGCTAGTGGGAGCGGACTTACCTACGAGCAGTACTTC.

This clone was recorded only once. This chain connects TRBV7-2 to TRBJ2-2; D might be TRBD1 (5 bases). This CDR3 is built from 16 residues. Trimming took 5 bases from V and 1 from J, leaving 14 bases between them. CDR1 and CDR2 (germline): SGHTA, FQGNSA. CDR3 in amino acids: CASSPRRTMNTGELFF. CDR3 nucleotides: TGTGCCAGCAGCCCGCGAAGGACAATGAACACCGGGGAGCTGTTTTTT.

This chain connects TRBV27 to TRBJ1-5; D remains ambiguous. CDR3 length: 13 residues. Germline loops: CDR1 MNHEY, CDR2 SMNVEV (reference sequence). Trimming pared 5 bases from V and 5 bases from J, leaving 10 bases between. CDR3 loop: CASSKGRDQPQHF. The CDR3 coding sequence is TGTGCCAGCAGTAAGGGCAGAGATCAGCCCCAGCATTTT.

The V call is TRBV19, the J call TRBJ1-5; possible D gene TRBD1, 6 bases. Per germline, CDR1 LNHDA and CDR2 SQIVND (reference sequence). V dropped 6 bases and J dropped 0 bases, with 12 bases sitting between them. The CDR3 spans 15 residues. The CDR3 sequence is CASSRIGGSNQPQHF. DNA for the CDR3: TGTGCCAGTAGCCGGATAGGGGGTAGCAATCAGCCCCAGCATTTT.

J is TRBJ1-4 and V is TRBV28, with 8 bases that match TRBD1. The CDR3 contains 14 residues. Germline lookup yields CDR1 MDHEN and CDR2 SYDVKM. V lost 7 bases, J lost 8 bases, and 9 bases stayed unmatched. CDR3 in amino acids: CASIGGQGHEKLFF. The CDR3 DNA reads TGTGCCAGCATAGGAGGACAGGGCCACGAAAAACTGTTTTTT.

This clone has just one count. The chain recombines TRBV15 with TRBJ1-5; D perhaps matches TRBD1 (5 bases). V was cut by 5 bases and J by 2 bases, with 16 bases left in between. The CDR3 covers 16 residues. Germline CDR1 reads LNHNV; CDR2 reads YYDKDF (reference sequence). The CDR3 region has the DNA TGTGCCACCAGCCGAGGGTCAGGGAATCGCAATCAGCCCCAGCATTTT. Translating gives CATSRGSGNRNQPQHF.

V gene TRBV5-6 combines with J gene TRBJ2-5; D is perhaps TRBD1 or TRBD2 (5 bases each). Trimming removed 2 bases from V and 2 bases from J, with 10 bases in between. Germline-derived CDR1 and CDR2 are SGHDT and YYEEEE. The CDR3 is 14 amino acids. The CDR3 region is CASSFRDGQETQYF. CDR3 coding DNA: TGTGCCAGCAGCTTCCGGGACGGACAAGAGACCCAGTACTTC.

The chain employs TRBV12-3 or TRBV12-4 and TRBJ2-5; D uncertain. Trimming stripped 2 bases from V and 4 bases from J, with 8 bases between. The CDR3 covers 13 residues. In nucleotides, the CDR3 is TGTGCCAGCAGTTTACCCCCTCCAGAGACCCAGTACTTC. Encoded protein: CASSLPPPETQYF.

The rearrangement joins TRBV10-3 to TRBJ2-3; D perhaps matches TRBD2 (5 bases). Germline CDR1 reads ENHRY; CDR2 reads SYGVKD. Trimming took 3 bases from V and 2 from J, leaving 15 bases between them. The CDR3 sequence is 16 residues long. CDR3 residues: CAISDYGESATDTQYF. Here the CDR3 DNA reads TGTGCCATCAGTGATTATGGGGAGTCGGCCACAGATACGCAGTATTTT.

This chain joins TRBV6-2 or TRBV6-3 and TRBJ2-2; possible D gene TRBD2, 6 bases. In germline, CDR1 is MNHEY, CDR2 SVGEGT. This CDR3 spans 15 amino acids. V lost 2 bases, J lost 1 base, and 8 bases lay in between. CDR3 sequence reads: CASSYLRENTGELFF. The CDR3 DNA reads TGTGCCAGCAGTTACCTGCGGGAGAACACCGGGGAGCTGTTTTTT.

The chain joins TRBV6-5 to TRBJ1-1; TRBD1 might be the D (6 bases). Germline loops: CDR1 MNHEY, CDR2 SVGAGI. This CDR3 has 15 residues. V was clipped by 6 bases and J by 0 bases, with 14 bases between them. The CDR3 reads CASRDTGKLNTEAFF. The CDR3 coding sequence is TGTGCCAGCAGGGACACAGGGAAATTGAACACTGAAGCTTTCTTT.

The chain is built from TRBV30 and TRBJ1-5; 8 bases agree with TRBD1. Germline-derived CDR1 and CDR2 are GTSNPN and SVGIG (reference sequence). The CDR3 is 14 amino acids. Here the CDR3 reads CASTTGGTNQPQHF. For the CDR3, the DNA is TGTGCTTCCACCACAGGGGGGACAAATCAGCCCCAGCATTTT.

This chain connects TRBV10-2 to TRBJ2-7; possibly TRBD1 or TRBD2 for D (6 bases each). V lost 6 bases, J lost 5 bases, and 8 bases lay in between. CDR3 length: 11 amino acids. Per the germline V gene, CDR1 is WSHSY and CDR2 is SAAADI. CDR3 residues: CASSGGHEQYF. CDR3 DNA: TGCGCCAGCAGCGGGGGCCACGAGCAGTACTTC.